This TCR beta chain originates from a study of cytomegalovirus exposure and HLA in healthy donors. Primers for the PCR totalled 60 Vbeta and 13 Jbeta. Authors' analysis steps: Counted up in a later analysis, unique TCR beta chains came to around 80 million, with around 10 million shared. Clones were read by immunoSEQ multiplex PCR, and TCRdb kept only the in-frame ones, dropping some. V and J calls and clone size are copied from that table; D and trimming were computed from the DNA. The sample records about 90,000 clones, about two thirds being singletons. CDR3 length: 12 residues. Germline lookup yields CDR1 SEHNR and CDR2 FQNEAQ (reference sequence). V gave up 4 bases and J gave up 10 bases, with 13 bases separating them. While unrecorded immune exposures were likely, the donors were nominally healthy when sampled.

The chain combines TRBV7-9 with TRBJ1-1; weak D call: TRBD1 (6 bases). The clonotype originates from a woman aged 25-40 years in good health and CMV-seropositive. The source material was PBMCs. The CDR3, as DNA: TGTGCCAGCAGCTCAGGGGATTTCAGAGCTTTCTTT. It codes for CASSSGDFRAFF.